These 12 T cell receptor beta chains were sequenced from one sample in a study of identical twins. TCRdb re-called the 5' RACE reads with MiXCR, one entry per CDR3 protein. The table includes 400,000 to 550,000 distinct CDR3 sequences, 24% detected once. A further study also used this sample, focusing on T cells expressing NK-cell markers.

Sequenced sample: CD4+ T cells sorted from blood. These receptors came from a woman aged 18-29 years in good health.

In this sample, this clonotype turned up a few times. In DNA form, the CDR3 reads TGTGCCAGCAGTTCTGTTGCAACAGATACGCAGTATTTT. It is translated as CASSSVATDTQYF. The V call is TRBV12-3 or TRBV12-4, the J call TRBJ2-3; the D is unclear. V lost 4 bases, J lost 3 bases, and 8 bases lay in between. The CDR3 totals 13 residues.

This clonotype was picked up many times. This chain connects TRBV24-1 to TRBJ2-3; TRBD2 matches at 8 bases. Germline values: CDR1 KGHDR, CDR2 SFDVKD. The CDR3 runs 15 residues. J was trimmed by 5 bases and V by 4 bases; bases with no gene match: 7. The CDR3 here is CATSDPREGGDTQYF. The DNA for the CDR3 is TGTGCCACCAGTGACCCTCGGGAGGGCGGAGATACGCAGTATTTT.

The chain couples TRBV5-1 to TRBJ1-1; D gene uncertain. This CDR3 is 12 amino acids long. V was clipped by 7 bases and J by 5 bases, with 12 bases between them. Germline CDR1 reads SGHRS; CDR2 reads YFSETQ. In DNA, the CDR3 is TGCGCCAGCTGGGGAGTTTCAACTGAAGCTTTCTTT. Translating gives CASWGVSTEAFF.

This clonotype was recorded a few times. The rearrangement uses TRBV20-1 and TRBJ1-1; D gene unclear. The V gene's germline CDR1 is DFQATT and CDR2 SNEGSKA (reference sequence). The CDR3 loop spans 13 amino acids. Trimming cost V 3 bases and J 6 bases, with 14 bases left between them. This CDR3 is CSARVPGGAEAFF. In DNA, the CDR3 is TGCAGTGCTAGGGTCCCCGGTGGCGCTGAAGCTTTCTTT.

The rearrangement uses TRBV12-3 or TRBV12-4 and TRBJ2-1; the D is unclear. With 7 bases removed from V and 7 bases from J, the gap between germline ends came to 11 bases. CDR3 size: 12 residues. The CDR3 reads CASINNANEQFF. The CDR3 region has the DNA TGTGCCAGCATCAATAATGCGAATGAGCAGTTCTTC.

This chain links TRBV7-2 with TRBJ2-7; 12 bases map to TRBD2. Per germline, CDR1 SGHTA and CDR2 FQGNSA. Losses at the gene ends were 5 bases for V and 9 bases for J; bases not matched to a gene: 8. The CDR3 contains 14 residues. The chain's CDR3 is CASSLLGLAGSQYF. DNA for the CDR3: TGTGCCAGCAGCCTTTTAGGACTAGCGGGGTCGCAGTACTTC.

The chain combines TRBV6-5 with TRBJ2-1; D unclear. In germline, CDR1 is MNHEY, CDR2 SVGAGI. The length of the CDR3 is 13 residues. V lost 2 bases and J lost 6, with 8 bases in between. The CDR3, as DNA: TGTGCCAGCAGTTACGGGCCCCGCAATGAGCAGTTCTTC. Protein product: CASSYGPRNEQFF.

V and J are TRBV24-1 and TRBJ2-2; D is possibly TRBD2 (6 bases). The V gene lost 3 bases and the J gene lost 0 bases, with 10 bases spanning the gap. In germline, CDR1 is KGHDR, CDR2 SFDVKD. The CDR3 sequence is 16 residues long. The CDR3 sequence is CATSDAGGANTGELFF. The CDR3 region has the DNA TGTGCCACCAGTGATGCCGGAGGGGCGAACACCGGGGAGCTGTTTTTT.

Only a few counts were recorded for this clonotype. This chain uses TRBV12-3 or TRBV12-4 with TRBJ1-6; D possibly corresponds to TRBD1 (5 bases). The CDR3 runs to 14 residues. The germline V and J ends were trimmed by 8 bases and 6 bases, with 14 bases remaining between them. The CDR3 reads CASWRGVGNSPLHF. Written as DNA, the CDR3 is TGTGCCAGCTGGCGGGGCGTCGGTAATTCACCCCTCCACTTT.

This chain joins TRBV9 and TRBJ2-3, with 8 bases that match TRBD2. There are 16 residues in the CDR3. Germline values: CDR1 SGDLS, CDR2 YYNGEE. V lost 0 bases to trimming and J lost 1 base; unmatched junction nucleotides: 4. The chain's CDR3 is CASSVGGGPGTDTQYF. As DNA, the CDR3 is TGTGCCAGCAGCGTAGGCGGGGGGCCGGGCACAGATACGCAGTATTTT.

This clonotype has only a few counts. This rearrangement joins TRBV27 to TRBJ2-3; D is uncertain. This CDR3 is built from 15 residues. Per germline, CDR1 MNHEY and CDR2 SMNVEV (reference sequence). Trimming removed 6 bases at V and 0 bases at J, with 13 bases between. DNA for the CDR3: TGTGCCAGCAGCCAGGACGGGTTTAGCACAGATACGCAGTATTTT. Its protein is CASSQDGFSTDTQYF.

The chain employs TRBV5-4 and TRBJ2-2, with 11 bases lining up with TRBD2. With V trimmed by 0 bases and J by 4 bases, 2 bases remained unmatched. CDR1 SGHNT and CDR2 YYREEE come from the germline V gene (reference sequence). This CDR3 has 16 amino acids. For the CDR3, the DNA is TGTGCCAGCAGCTTGGCTGGGACTAGCGGCACCGGGGAGCTGTTTTTT. It encodes CASSLAGTSGTGELFF.